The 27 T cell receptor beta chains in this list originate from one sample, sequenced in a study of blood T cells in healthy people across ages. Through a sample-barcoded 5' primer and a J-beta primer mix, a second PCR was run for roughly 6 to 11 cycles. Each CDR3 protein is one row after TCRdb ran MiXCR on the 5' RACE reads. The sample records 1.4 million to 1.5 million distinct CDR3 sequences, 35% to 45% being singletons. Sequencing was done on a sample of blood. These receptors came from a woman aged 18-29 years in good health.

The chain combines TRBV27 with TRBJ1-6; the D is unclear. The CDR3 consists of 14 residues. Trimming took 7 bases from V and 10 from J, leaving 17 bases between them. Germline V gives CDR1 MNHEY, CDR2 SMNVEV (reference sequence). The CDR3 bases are TGTGCCAGCACTTCCAGTGCCTACGGATCACCCCTCCACTTT. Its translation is CASTSSAYGSPLHF.

The CDR3 coding sequence is TGTGCCAGCAGCGTAGAGGGCGGGGGCCACACAGATACGCAGTATTTT. Protein: CASSVEGGGHTDTQYF. The chain combines TRBV9 with TRBJ2-3, with D maybe TRBD2 (7 bases). V was clipped by 0 bases and J by 2 bases, with 13 bases between them. The germline V gene encodes CDR1 SGDLS and CDR2 YYNGEE. There are 16 residues in the CDR3.

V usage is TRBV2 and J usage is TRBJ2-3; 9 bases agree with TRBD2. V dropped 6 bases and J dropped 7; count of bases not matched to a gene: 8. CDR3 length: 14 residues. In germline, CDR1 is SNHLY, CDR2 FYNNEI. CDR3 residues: CASRSSGGTNTQYF. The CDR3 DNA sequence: TGTGCCAGCAGATCCAGCGGGGGGACAAATACGCAGTATTTT. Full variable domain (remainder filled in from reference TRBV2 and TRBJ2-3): EPEVTQTPSHQVTQMGQEVILRCVPISNHLYFYWYRQILGQKVEFLVSFYNNEISEKSEIFDDQFSVERPDGSNFTLKIRSTKLEDSAMYFCASRSSGGTNTQYFGPGTRLTVL.

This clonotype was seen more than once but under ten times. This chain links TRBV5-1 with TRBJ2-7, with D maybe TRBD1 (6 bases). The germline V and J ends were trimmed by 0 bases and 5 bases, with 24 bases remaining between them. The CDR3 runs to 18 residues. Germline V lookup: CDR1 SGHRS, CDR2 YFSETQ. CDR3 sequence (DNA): TGCGCCAGCAGCTTGGTGACAGGCACCCCTGAAACGCTGGACGAGCAGTACTTC. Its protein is CASSLVTGTPETLDEQYF.

The CDR3 loop reads CSARDHTVMNTEAFF. CDR3 bases: TGCAGTGCTAGAGATCATACAGTCATGAACACTGAAGCTTTCTTT. The V gene is TRBV20-1, the J gene TRBJ1-1; D remains ambiguous. The germline V gene has CDR1 DFQATT and CDR2 SNEGSKA (reference sequence). The CDR3 loop spans 15 amino acids. Trimming removed 0 bases from V and 0 bases from J, with 11 bases in between.

In DNA, the CDR3 is TGCGCCAGCAGCTTGCTGGGGTGGAAGGCTGAAGCTTTCTTT. It encodes CASSLLGWKAEAFF. The chain combines TRBV5-1 with TRBJ1-1; no definite D call. V was cut by 1 base and J by 6 bases, with 13 bases left in between. The germline gives CDR1 SGHRS, CDR2 YFSETQ. This CDR3 is 14 amino acids long.

The CDR3 sequence is CASSVQGGETQYF. The CDR3 DNA follows: TGTGCCAGCAGTGTGCAGGGGGGAGAGACCCAGTACTTC. The gene calls are TRBV6-1 and TRBJ2-5, with D perhaps TRBD1 (7 bases). The V end was cut by 4 bases, the J end by 4 bases, with 10 bases between. The CDR3 contains 13 residues. CDR1 and CDR2 from the germline V gene are MNHNS and SASEGT.

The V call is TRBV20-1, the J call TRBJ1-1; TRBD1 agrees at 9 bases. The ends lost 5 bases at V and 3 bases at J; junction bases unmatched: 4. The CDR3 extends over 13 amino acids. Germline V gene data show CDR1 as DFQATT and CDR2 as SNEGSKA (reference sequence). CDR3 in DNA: TGCAGTGCTGATGACAGGGGGGACACTGAAGCTTTCTTT. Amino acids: CSADDRGDTEAFF.

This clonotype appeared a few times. The CDR3 protein is CAANGIVFSEQFF. The CDR3 region has the DNA TGCGCCGCTAACGGAATCGTGTTCTCTGAGCAGTTCTTC. The rearrangement links TRBV20-1 to TRBJ2-1; no clear D. There are 13 residues in the CDR3. The germline CDR1 and CDR2 sequences are DFQATT and SNEGSKA (reference sequence).

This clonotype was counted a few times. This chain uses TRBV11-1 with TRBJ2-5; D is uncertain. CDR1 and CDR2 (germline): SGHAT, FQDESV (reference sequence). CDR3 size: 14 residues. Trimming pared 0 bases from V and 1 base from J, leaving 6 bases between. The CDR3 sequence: CASSLARPQETQYF. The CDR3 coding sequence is TGTGCCAGCAGCTTAGCTCGCCCCCAAGAGACCCAGTACTTC.

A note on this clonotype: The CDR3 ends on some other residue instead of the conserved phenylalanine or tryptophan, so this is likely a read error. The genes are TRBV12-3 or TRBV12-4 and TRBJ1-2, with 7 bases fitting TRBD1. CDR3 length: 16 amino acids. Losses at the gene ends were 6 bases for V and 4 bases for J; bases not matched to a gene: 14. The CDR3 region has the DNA TGTGCCAGCAGCCGGGAAAAAACAGGGGCGGCCTATGGCTACACCTTA. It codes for CASSREKTGAAYGYTL.

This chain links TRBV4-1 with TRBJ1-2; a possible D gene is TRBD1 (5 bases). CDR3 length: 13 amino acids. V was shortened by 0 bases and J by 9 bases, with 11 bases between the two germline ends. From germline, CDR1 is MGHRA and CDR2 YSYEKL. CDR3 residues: CASSQEGGSSYTF. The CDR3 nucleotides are TGCGCCAGCAGCCAAGAGGGGGGGAGTAGCTACACCTTC.

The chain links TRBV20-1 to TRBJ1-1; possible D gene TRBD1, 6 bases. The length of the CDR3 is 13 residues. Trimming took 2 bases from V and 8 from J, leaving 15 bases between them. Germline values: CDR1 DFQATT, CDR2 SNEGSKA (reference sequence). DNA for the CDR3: TGCAGTGCTAGAAACCAACAGGGTACCGAAGCTTTCTTT. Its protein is CSARNQQGTEAFF.

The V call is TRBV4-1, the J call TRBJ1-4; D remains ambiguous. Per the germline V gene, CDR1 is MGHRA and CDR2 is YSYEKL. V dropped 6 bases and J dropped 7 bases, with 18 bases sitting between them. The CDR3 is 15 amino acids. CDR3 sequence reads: CASSPNTGPLEKLFF. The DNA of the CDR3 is TGCGCCAGCAGTCCTAATACCGGGCCCCTTGAAAAACTGTTTTTT.

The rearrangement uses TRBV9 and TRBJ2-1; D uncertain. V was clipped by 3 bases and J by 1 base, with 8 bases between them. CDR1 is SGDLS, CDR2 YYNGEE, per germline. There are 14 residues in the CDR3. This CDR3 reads CASSAGFSYNEQFF. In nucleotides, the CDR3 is TGTGCCAGCAGCGCCGGATTTTCCTACAATGAGCAGTTCTTC.

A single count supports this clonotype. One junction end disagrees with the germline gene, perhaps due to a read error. CDR3 DNA: TGTGCCGGGAGACCGCAGAGCTATGGCTACACCTTC. Protein product: CAGRPQSYGYTF. The chain combines TRBV30 with TRBJ1-2; D is uncertain. CDR3 size: 12 residues. Germline V lookup: CDR1 GTSNPN, CDR2 SVGIG (reference sequence).

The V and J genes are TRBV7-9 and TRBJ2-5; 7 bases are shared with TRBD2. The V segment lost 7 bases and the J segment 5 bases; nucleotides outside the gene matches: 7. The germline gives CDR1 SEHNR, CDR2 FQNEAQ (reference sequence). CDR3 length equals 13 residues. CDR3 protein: CASTKGLQETQYF. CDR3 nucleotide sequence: TGTGCCAGCACCAAGGGACTACAGGAGACCCAGTACTTC.

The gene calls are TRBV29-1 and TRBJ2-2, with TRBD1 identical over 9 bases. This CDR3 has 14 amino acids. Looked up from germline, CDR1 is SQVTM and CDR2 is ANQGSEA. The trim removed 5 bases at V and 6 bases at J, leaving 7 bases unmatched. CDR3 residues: CSVSQGAFAGELFF. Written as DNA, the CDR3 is TGCAGCGTTTCACAGGGGGCGTTCGCCGGGGAGCTGTTTTTT.

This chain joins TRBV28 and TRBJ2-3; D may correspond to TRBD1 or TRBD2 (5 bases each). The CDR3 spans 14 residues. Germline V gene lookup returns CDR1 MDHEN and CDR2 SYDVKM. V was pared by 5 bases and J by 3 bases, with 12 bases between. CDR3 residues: CASSAWGLTDTQYF. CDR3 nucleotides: TGTGCCAGCAGTGCCTGGGGGTTGACAGATACGCAGTATTTT. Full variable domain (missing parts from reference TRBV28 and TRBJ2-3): DVKVTQSSRYLVKRTGEKVFLECVQDMDHENMFWYRQDPGLGLRLIYFSYDVKMKEKGDIPEGYSVSREKKERFSLILESASTNQTSMYLCASSAWGLTDTQYFGPGTRLTVL.

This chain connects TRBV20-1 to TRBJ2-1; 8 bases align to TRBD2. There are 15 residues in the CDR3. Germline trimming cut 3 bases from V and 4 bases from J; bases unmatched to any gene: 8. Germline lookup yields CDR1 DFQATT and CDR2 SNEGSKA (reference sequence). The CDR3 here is CSASKPTSAYNEQFF. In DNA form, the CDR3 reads TGCAGTGCTAGCAAGCCGACTAGCGCTTACAATGAGCAGTTCTTC.

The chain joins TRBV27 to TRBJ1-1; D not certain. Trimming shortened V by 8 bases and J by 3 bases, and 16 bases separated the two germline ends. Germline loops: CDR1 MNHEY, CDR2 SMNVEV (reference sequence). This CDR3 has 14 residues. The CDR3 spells CASYLRPGDTEAFF. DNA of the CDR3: TGTGCCAGCTATTTGCGGCCCGGGGACACTGAAGCTTTCTTT.

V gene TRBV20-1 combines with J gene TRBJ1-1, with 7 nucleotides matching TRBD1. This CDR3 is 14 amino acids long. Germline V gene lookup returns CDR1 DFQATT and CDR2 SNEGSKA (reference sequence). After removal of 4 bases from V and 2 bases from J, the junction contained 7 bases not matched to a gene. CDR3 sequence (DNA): TGCAGTGCTACTGCAGGGGGGGGAAACACTGAAGCTTTCTTT. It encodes CSATAGGGNTEAFF.

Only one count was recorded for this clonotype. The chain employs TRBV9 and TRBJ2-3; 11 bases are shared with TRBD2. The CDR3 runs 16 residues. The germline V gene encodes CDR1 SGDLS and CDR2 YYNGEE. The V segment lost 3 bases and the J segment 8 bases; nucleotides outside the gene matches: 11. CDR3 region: CASSAPGTSGAVTQYF. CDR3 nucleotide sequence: TGTGCCAGCAGCGCACCCGGGACTAGCGGTGCGGTTACGCAGTATTTT.

The CDR3 coding sequence is TGTGCCATCAGACCAGGACAGGGGGTATATGGCTACACCTTC. Encoded protein: CAIRPGQGVYGYTF. The gene calls are TRBV10-3 and TRBJ1-2, with 10 bases that match TRBD1. The V gene's germline CDR1 is ENHRY and CDR2 SYGVKD. The CDR3 totals 14 residues. Trimming at V came to 6 bases and at J to 5 bases, leaving 6 bases not matched to a gene.

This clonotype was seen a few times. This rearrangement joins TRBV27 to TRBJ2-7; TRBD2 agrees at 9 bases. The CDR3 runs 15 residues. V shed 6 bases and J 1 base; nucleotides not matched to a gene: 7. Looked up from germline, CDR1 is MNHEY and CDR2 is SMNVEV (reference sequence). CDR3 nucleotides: TGTGCCAGCAGGCTAGCGGGATTGGGTTCCTACGAGCAGTACTTC. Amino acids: CASRLAGLGSYEQYF.

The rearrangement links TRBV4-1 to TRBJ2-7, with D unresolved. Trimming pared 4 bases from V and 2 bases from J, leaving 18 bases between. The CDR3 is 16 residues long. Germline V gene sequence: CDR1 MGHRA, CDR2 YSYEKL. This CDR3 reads CASSRRGKLTTYEQYF. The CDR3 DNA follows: TGCGCCAGCAGCCGAAGAGGCAAACTAACAACCTACGAGCAGTACTTC.

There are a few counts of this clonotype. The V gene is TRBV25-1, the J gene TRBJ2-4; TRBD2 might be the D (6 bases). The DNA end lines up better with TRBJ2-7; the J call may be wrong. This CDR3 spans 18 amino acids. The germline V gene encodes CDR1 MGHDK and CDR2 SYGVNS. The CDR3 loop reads CASSEYFLNAGTEYEQYF. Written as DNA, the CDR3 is TGTGCCAGCAGTGAATACTTCCTGAATGCGGGAACAGAGTACGAGCAGTACTTC.